The TCR beta chain under discussion was sequenced for a study of blood T cell repertoires in COVID-19. Turning to the study itself: Samples taken during acute and convalescent COVID-19 were collected in the United States, Italy and Spain. PBMCs, B-cell-depleted T cells, or T cells were the source of the cDNA or gDNA that made up the material.

The length of the CDR3 is 12 residues. Germline CDR1 and CDR2: ENHRY and SYGVKD. The trim removed 6 bases at V and 4 bases at J, leaving 2 bases unmatched. In the original workflow: The assay estimated nucleated cells by amplifying reference gene primers. TCRdb's copy holds only in-frame clones and misses some; the assay was immunoSEQ multiplex PCR. V and J calls and clone size are as listed in that table; D and trimming were resolved from the DNA. The data hold 100,000 to 150,000 clones, with 70% to 90% observed a single time. The source is a man between 65 and 85 years old with active COVID-19. The chain recombines TRBV10-3 with TRBJ1-1, with TRBD1 matching 7 bases. The sequencing input was peripheral blood. CDR3 sequence: CAIRGQPTEAFF. CDR3 nucleotides: TGTGCCATCAGGGGACAGCCCACTGAAGCTTTCTTT.